The rows below give T cell receptor beta chains drawn from one sample of a study of T-cell reconstitution after alpha-beta-depleted transplantation in children. One entry per CDR3 protein results from TCRdb running MiXCR on the PCR reads. The table lists hundreds of thousands of distinct CDR3 sequences, roughly a tenth of them singletons. The starting material was PBMCs, obtained before TCRalphabeta/CD19-depleted stem cell transplant. The receptors derive from a child under two years old with acute myeloid leukemia, due to receive a stem cell transplant. Each CDR3 is given with its conserved first and last residue. Fields, in order: J gene, D gene, clone size, V gene, CDR3 protein, CDR3 DNA. The D gene is left open where the match is weak. Each size is how often the clone was seen (once, few, many) or a class if it is expanded.

J gene: TRBJ2-1; D gene: TRBD1; clone size: many; V gene: TRBV10-3; CDR3 protein: CASGTGSLKFF; CDR3 DNA: TGTGCCAGCGGGACAGGGTCTTTAAAGTTCTTC
J gene: TRBJ2-1; D gene: TRBD2; clone size: many; V gene: TRBV6-5; CDR3 protein: CASKSRGGTGYNEQFF; CDR3 DNA: TGTGCCAGCAAATCTCGGGGAGGGACTGGCTACAATGAGCAGTTCTTC
J gene: TRBJ2-1; D gene: .; clone size: many; V gene: TRBV18; CDR3 protein: CASSPRSGTYNEQFF; CDR3 DNA: TGTGCCAGCTCACCGCGGTCCGGAACCTACAATGAGCAGTTCTTC
J gene: TRBJ1-2; D gene: .; clone size: many; V gene: TRBV3-1; CDR3 protein: CASSQADTRGYTF; CDR3 DNA: TGTGCCAGCAGCCAGGCGGACACGCGGGGCTACACCTTC
J gene: TRBJ2-3; D gene: .; clone size: many; V gene: TRBV5-1; CDR3 protein: CASSLGSTDTQYF; CDR3 DNA: TGTGCCAGCAGCTTAGGTAGCACAGATACGCAGTATTTT
J gene: TRBJ1-2; D gene: .; clone size: many; V gene: TRBV20-1; CDR3 protein: CSAPEASWGGYTF; CDR3 DNA: TGCAGTGCCCCGGAGGCGTCCTGGGGTGGCTACACCTTC
J gene: TRBJ1-1; D gene: TRBD1; clone size: once; V gene: TRBV5-1; CDR3 protein: CASSYGTGGIAEAFF; CDR3 DNA: TGCGCCAGCAGCTACGGGACAGGGGGGATCGCTGAAGCTTTCTTT
J gene: TRBJ2-1; D gene: .; clone size: many; V gene: TRBV9; CDR3 protein: CASSPQGSLSDEQFF; CDR3 DNA: TGTGCCAGCAGCCCTCAGGGCAGCTTGAGCGATGAGCAGTTCTTC
J gene: TRBJ2-2; D gene: .; clone size: many; V gene: TRBV20-1; CDR3 protein: CSAGVLGTGELFF; CDR3 DNA: TGCAGTGCTGGGGTACTGGGAACCGGGGAGCTGTTTTTT
J gene: TRBJ2-2; D gene: .; clone size: many; V gene: TRBV20-1; CDR3 protein: CSASPYTGELFF; CDR3 DNA: TGCAGTGCTAGCCCCTACACCGGGGAGCTGTTTTTT
J gene: TRBJ2-1; D gene: .; clone size: many; V gene: TRBV7-2; CDR3 protein: CASSLDPKEGEQFF; CDR3 DNA: TGTGCCAGCAGCTTAGACCCCAAGGAGGGTGAGCAGTTCTTC
J gene: TRBJ2-1; D gene: .; clone size: many; V gene: TRBV20-1; CDR3 protein: CSASAPSGYNEQFF; CDR3 DNA: TGCAGTGCTAGTGCGCCCAGCGGCTACAATGAGCAGTTCTTC
J gene: TRBJ2-5; D gene: TRBD2; clone size: many; V gene: TRBV4-2; CDR3 protein: CASTQLAGGPETQYF; CDR3 DNA: TGTGCCAGCACCCAACTAGCGGGAGGGCCGGAGACCCAGTACTTC
J gene: TRBJ1-2; D gene: .; clone size: many; V gene: TRBV14; CDR3 protein: CASSQDRLEGYGYTF; CDR3 DNA: TGTGCCAGCAGCCAAGATAGGTTGGAGGGTTATGGCTACACCTTC
J gene: TRBJ2-1; D gene: .; clone size: many; V gene: TRBV20-1; CDR3 protein: CSAFSGASSYNEQFF; CDR3 DNA: TGCAGTGCTTTCTCAGGGGCCAGCTCCTACAATGAGCAGTTCTTC